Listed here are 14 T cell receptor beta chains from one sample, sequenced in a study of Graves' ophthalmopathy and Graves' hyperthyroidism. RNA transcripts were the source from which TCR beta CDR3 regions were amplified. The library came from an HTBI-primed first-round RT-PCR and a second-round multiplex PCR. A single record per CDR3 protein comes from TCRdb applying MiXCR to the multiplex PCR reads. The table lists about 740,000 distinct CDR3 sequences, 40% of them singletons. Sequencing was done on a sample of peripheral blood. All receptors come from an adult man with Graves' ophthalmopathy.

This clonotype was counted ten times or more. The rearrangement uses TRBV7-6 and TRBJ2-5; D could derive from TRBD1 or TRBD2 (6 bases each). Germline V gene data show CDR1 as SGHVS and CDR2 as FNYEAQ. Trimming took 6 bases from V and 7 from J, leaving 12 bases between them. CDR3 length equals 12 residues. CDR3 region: CASSGGLGTQYF. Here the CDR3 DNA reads TGTGCCAGCAGTGGGGGGCTGGGGACCCAGTACTTC. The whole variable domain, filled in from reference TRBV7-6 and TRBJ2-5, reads GAGVSQSPRYKVTKRGQDVALRCDPISGHVSLYWYRQALGQGPEFLTYFNYEAQQDKSGLPNDRFSAERPEGSISTLTIQRTEQRDSAMYRCASSGGLGTQYFGPGTRLLVL.

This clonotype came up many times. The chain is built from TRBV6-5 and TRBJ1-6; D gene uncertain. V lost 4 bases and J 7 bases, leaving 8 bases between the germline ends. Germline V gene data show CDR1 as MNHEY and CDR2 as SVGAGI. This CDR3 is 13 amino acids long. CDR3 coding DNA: TGTGCCAGCAGTTCAATCCAGAATTCACCCCTCCACTTT. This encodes CASSSIQNSPLHF.

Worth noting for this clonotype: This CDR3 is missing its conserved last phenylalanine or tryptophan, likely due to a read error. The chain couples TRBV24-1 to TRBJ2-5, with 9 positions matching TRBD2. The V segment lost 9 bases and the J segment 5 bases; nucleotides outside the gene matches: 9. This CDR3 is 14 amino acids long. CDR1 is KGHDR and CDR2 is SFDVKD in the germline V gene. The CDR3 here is CATGGGGGVETQYL. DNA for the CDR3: TGTGCCACCGGGGGAGGCGGGGGGGTGGAGACCCAGTACCTC.

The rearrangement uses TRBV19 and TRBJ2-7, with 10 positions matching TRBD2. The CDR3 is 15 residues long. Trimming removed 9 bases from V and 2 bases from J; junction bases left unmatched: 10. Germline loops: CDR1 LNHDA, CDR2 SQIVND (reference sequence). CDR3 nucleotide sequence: TGTGCCAGCAGCGGAGGGACTAGCGAGACCTACGAGCAGTACTTC. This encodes CASSGGTSETYEQYF. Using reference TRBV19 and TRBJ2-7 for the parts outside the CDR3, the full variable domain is DGGITQSPKYLFRKEGQNVTLSCEQNLNHDAMYWYRQDPGQGLRLIYYSQIVNDFQKGDIAEGYSVSREKKESFPLTVTSAQKNPTAFYLCASSGGTSETYEQYFGPGTRLTVT.

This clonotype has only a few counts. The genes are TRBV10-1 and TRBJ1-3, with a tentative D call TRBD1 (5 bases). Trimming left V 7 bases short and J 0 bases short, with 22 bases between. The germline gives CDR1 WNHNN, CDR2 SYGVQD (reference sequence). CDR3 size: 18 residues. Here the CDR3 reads CASNTTRGSPSSGNTIYF. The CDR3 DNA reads TGCGCCAGCAACACTACCCGGGGCAGCCCGAGCTCTGGAAACACCATATATTTT.

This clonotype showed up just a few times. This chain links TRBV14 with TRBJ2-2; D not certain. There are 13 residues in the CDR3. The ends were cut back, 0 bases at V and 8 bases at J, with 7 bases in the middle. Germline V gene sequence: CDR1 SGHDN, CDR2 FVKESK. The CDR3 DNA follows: TGTGCCAGCAGCCAAGATCGTGTTGGGGAGCTGTTTTTT. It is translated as CASSQDRVGELFF.

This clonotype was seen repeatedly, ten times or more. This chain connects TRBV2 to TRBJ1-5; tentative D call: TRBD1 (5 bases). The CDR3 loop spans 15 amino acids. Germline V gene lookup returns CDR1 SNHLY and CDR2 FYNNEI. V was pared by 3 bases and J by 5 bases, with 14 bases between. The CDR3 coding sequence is TGTGCCAGCAGTGAGGGGACGGAACCCTATCAGCCCCAGCATTTT. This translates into CASSEGTEPYQPQHF.

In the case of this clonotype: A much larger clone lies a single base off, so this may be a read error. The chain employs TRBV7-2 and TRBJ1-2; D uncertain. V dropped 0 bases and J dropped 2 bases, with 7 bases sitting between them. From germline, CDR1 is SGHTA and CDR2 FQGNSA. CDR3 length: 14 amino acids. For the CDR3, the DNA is TGTGCCAGCAGCTTAGCTAACGGAAACTATGGCTACACCTTC. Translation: CASSLANGNYGYTF.

The DNA of the CDR3 is TGCAGCGGAGGGGTATGGGAGACCCAGTACTTC. Its translation: CSGGVWETQYF. The chain couples TRBV29-1 to TRBJ2-5; either TRBD1 or TRBD2 may fit D (5 bases each). Per germline, CDR1 SQVTM and CDR2 ANQGSEA. CDR3 length: 11 amino acids. The ends were cut back, 7 bases at V and 5 bases at J, with 11 bases in the middle.

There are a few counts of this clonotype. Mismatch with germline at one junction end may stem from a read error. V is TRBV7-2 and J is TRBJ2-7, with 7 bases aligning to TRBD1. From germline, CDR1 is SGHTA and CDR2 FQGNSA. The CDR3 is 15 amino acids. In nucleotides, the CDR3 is TGCGCCAGCAGCCAAGTAAAAGGGGGCCAAAGCGAGCAGTACTTC. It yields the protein CASSQVKGGQSEQYF.

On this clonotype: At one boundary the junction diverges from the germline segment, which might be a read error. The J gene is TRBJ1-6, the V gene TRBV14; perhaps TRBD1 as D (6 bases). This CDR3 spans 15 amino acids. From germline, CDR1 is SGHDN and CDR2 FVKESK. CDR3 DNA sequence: TGTGCCAGCAGCCAAGAAGGCAGGGGTGATTCACCCCTCCGCTTT. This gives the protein CASSQEGRGDSPLRF. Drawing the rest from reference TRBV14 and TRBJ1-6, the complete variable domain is EAGVTQFPSHSVIEKGQTVTLRCDPISGHDNLYWYRRVMGKEIKFLLHFVKESKQDESGMPNNRFLAERTGGTYSTLKVQPAELEDSGVYFCASSQEGRGDSPLRFGNGTRLTVT.

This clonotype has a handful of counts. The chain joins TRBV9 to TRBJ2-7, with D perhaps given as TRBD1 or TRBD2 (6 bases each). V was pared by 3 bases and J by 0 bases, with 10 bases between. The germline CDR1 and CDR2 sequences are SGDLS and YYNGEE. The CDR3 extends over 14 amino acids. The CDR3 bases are TGTGCCAGCAGCGCGGGGGCATTCTCCTACGAGCAGTACTTC. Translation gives CASSAGAFSYEQYF.

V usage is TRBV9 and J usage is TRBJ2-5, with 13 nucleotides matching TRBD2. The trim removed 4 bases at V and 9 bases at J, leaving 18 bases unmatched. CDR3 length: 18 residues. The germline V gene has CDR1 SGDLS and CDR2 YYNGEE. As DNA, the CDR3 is TGTGCCAGCAGCTCTCTCGGACTAGCGGGGGTAGAAGGGGAGGCCCAGTACTTC. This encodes CASSSLGLAGVEGEAQYF.

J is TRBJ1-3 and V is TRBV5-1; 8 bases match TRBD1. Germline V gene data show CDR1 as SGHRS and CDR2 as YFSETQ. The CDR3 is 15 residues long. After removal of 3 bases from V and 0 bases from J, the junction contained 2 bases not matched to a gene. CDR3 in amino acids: CASSSGTGSGNTIYF. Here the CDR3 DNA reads TGCGCCAGCAGCTCCGGGACAGGCTCTGGAAACACCATATATTTT.